A single T cell receptor (beta chain) is shown here with its context. For the second PCR, which ran for 7 to 11 cycles, a sample-barcoded 5' primer and a J-beta primer mix were used. TCRdb reprocessed the 5' RACE reads with MiXCR, giving one entry per CDR3 protein. The table has hundreds of thousands of distinct CDR3 sequences, roughly 64% seen once. This sample stems from a study of blood T cells in healthy people across ages. The CDR3 extends over 13 amino acids. Germline V gene sequence: CDR1 SQVTM, CDR2 ANQGSEA. Trimming cost V 4 bases and J 4 bases, with 11 bases left between them. The sample taken for sequencing was blood. The chain uses TRBV29-1 and TRBJ2-1; weak D call: TRBD1 (6 bases). This clonotype was obtained from a man between 25 and 39 years old in good health. The CDR3 is CSVAGGSYNEQFF. The DNA of the CDR3 is TGCAGCGTTGCTGGGGGCTCGTACAATGAGCAGTTCTTC.